This section outlines one TCR beta chain sequence together with its context. TCRdb keeps only in-frame clones here, not all; method: immunoSEQ multiplex PCR. The profile shows 150,000 to 200,000 clones, around 89% of them singletons. The source of the sample is a study of blood T cell repertoires in COVID-19. For the study at large: Sample material is recorded as cDNA or gDNA derived from T cells, B-cell-depleted T cells, or PBMCs.

Germline assignment: CDR1 MNHEY and CDR2 SVGEGT. Trimming took 2 bases from V and 2 from J, leaving 19 bases between them. The length of the CDR3 is 19 residues. The clonotype originates from a human donor in a cohort sampled during active COVID-19. The specimen was peripheral blood. V usage is TRBV6-2 or TRBV6-3 and J usage is TRBJ2-6, with D tentatively TRBD1 (6 bases). CDR3 protein: CASSYAQGRQAAGANVLTF. CDR3 nucleotides: TGTGCCAGCAGTTACGCCCAAGGGAGACAGGCGGCTGGGGCCAACGTCCTGACTTTC.